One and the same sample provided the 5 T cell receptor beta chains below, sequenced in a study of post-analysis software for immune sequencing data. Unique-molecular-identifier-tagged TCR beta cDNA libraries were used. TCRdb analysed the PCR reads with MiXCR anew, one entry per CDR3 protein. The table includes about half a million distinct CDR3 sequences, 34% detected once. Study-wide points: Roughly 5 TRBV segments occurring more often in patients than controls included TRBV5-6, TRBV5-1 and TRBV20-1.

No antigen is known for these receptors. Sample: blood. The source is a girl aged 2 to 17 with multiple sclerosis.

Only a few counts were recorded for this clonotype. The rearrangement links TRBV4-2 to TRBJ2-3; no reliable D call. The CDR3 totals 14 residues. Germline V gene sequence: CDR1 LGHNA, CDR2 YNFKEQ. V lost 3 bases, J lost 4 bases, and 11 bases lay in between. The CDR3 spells CASSQGTSPDTQYF. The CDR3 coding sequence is TGTGCCAGCAGCCAGGGAACATCACCAGATACGCAGTATTTT.

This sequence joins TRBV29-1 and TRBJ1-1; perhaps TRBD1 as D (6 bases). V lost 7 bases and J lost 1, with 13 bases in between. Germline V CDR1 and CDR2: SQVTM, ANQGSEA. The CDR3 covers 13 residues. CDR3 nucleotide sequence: TGCAGCGCCCGGGACACTACGAACACTGAAGCTTTCTTT. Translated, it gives CSARDTTNTEAFF.

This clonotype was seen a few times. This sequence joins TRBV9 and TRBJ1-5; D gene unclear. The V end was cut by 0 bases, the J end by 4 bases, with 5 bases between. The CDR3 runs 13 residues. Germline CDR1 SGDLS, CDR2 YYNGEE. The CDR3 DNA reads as TGTGCCAGCAGCGTAGCCCCGAATCAGCCCCAGCATTTT. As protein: CASSVAPNQPQHF.

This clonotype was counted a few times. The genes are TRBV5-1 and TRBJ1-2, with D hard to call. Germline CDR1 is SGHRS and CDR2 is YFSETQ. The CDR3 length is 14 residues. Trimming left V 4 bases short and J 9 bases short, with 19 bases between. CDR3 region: CASSHAQPSPSYTF. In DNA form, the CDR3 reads TGCGCCAGCAGCCACGCACAGCCGTCCCCAAGCTACACCTTC. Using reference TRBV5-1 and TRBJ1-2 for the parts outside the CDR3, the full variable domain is KAGVTQTPRYLIKTRGQQVTLSCSPISGHRSVSWYQQTPGQGLQFLFEYFSETQRNKGNFPGRFSGRQFSNSRSEMNVSTLELGDSALYLCASSHAQPSPSYTFGSGTRLTVV.

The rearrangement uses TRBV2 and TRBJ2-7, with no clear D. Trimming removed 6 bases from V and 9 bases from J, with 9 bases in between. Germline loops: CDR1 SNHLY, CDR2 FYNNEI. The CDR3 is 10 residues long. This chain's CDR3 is CASRATAQYF. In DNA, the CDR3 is TGTGCCAGCAGAGCCACCGCGCAGTACTTC.